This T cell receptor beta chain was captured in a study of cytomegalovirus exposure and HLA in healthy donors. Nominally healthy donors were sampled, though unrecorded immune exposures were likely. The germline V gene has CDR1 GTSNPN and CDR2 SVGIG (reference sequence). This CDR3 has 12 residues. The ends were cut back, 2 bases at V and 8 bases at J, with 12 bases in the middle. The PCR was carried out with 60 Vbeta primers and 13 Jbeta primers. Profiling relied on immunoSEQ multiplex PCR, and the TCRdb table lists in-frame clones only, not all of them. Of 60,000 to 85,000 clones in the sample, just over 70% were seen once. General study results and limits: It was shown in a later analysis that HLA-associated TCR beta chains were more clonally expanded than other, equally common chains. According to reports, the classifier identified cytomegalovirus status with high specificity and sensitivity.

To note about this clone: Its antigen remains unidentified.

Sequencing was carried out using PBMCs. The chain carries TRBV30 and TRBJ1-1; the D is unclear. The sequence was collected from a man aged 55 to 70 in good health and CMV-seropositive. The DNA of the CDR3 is TGTGCCTGGAGTCTCTCTCAGGTAGAAGCTTTCTTT. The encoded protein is CAWSLSQVEAFF.